One sample yielded the 25 T cell receptor beta chains listed below, sequenced in a study of T cell responses to AZD1222 COVID-19 vaccine. Libraries were prepared by immunoSEQ multiplex PCR; TCRdb keeps only in-frame clonotypes and omits some of them. The repertoire holds approximately 70,000 clones, with 80% to 90% as singletons. Sample: peripheral blood, taken on day 0 of AZD1222 vaccination. These receptors all come from an adult in good health.

The rearrangement joins TRBV7-6 to TRBJ1-1; 7 nucleotides agree with TRBD1. The J segment lost 1 base and the V segment lost 2 bases, leaving 4 bases of the junction unmatched. CDR3 size: 15 residues. CDR1 is SGHVS, CDR2 FNYEAQ, per germline. The CDR3 DNA is TGTGCCAGCAGCTTACAAGGGGGCGGGAACACTGAAGCTTTCTTT. Protein product: CASSLQGGGNTEAFF. Complete variable domain (other parts from reference TRBV7-6 and TRBJ1-1): GAGVSQSPRYKVTKRGQDVALRCDPISGHVSLYWYRQALGQGPEFLTYFNYEAQQDKSGLPNDRFSAERPEGSISTLTIQRTEQRDSAMYRCASSLQGGGNTEAFFGQGTRLTVV.

The chain couples TRBV27 to TRBJ2-7, with TRBD2 matching 10 bases. V gave up 6 bases and J gave up 3 bases; unmatched junction bases: 2. Germline CDR1 reads MNHEY; CDR2 reads SMNVEV (reference sequence). The CDR3 is made up of 13 amino acids. The CDR3: CASRLAGSYEQYF. CDR3 sequence (DNA): TGTGCCAGCAGACTAGCGGGGAGCTACGAGCAGTACTTC.

The chain combines TRBV7-9 with TRBJ1-3, with a weak D call TRBD1 (6 bases). Between the trimmed V and J ends, which lost 2 bases and 2 bases, there was a span of 10 bases. Germline CDR1 is SEHNR and CDR2 is FQNEAQ (reference sequence). The CDR3 is 15 residues long. CDR3 amino acids: CASSLSTGTGNTIYF. CDR3 coding DNA: TGTGCCAGCAGCTTATCCACAGGGACTGGAAACACCATATATTTT.

The rearrangement links TRBV5-1 to TRBJ2-7; 11 bases match TRBD2. Germline V gene lookup returns CDR1 SGHRS and CDR2 YFSETQ. J gave up 2 bases and V 4 bases, and 2 bases lay outside the gene matches. The CDR3 is made up of 14 amino acids. This CDR3 is CASSDSGGAYEQYF. Here the CDR3 DNA reads TGCGCCAGCAGCGATAGCGGGGGGGCCTACGAGCAGTACTTC.

The chain couples TRBV2 to TRBJ1-6; TRBD1 aligns across 7 bases. V lost 1 base to trimming and J lost 7 bases; unmatched junction nucleotides: 7. The V gene's germline CDR1 is SNHLY and CDR2 FYNNEI. CDR3 length: 16 residues. CDR3 loop: CASSEEGRGANSPLHF. CDR3 DNA: TGTGCCAGCAGTGAAGAAGGCAGGGGGGCCAATTCACCCCTCCACTTT. Variable domain in full (rest from reference TRBV2 and TRBJ1-6): EPEVTQTPSHQVTQMGQEVILRCVPISNHLYFYWYRQILGQKVEFLVSFYNNEISEKSEIFDDQFSVERPDGSNFTLKIRSTKLEDSAMYFCASSEEGRGANSPLHFGNGTRLTVT.

The chain joins TRBV5-4 to TRBJ2-2; D uncertain. The germline V gene encodes CDR1 SGHNT and CDR2 YYREEE (reference sequence). V shed 2 bases and J shed 3 bases, with 8 bases lying between them. CDR3 length equals 14 residues. DNA for the CDR3: TGTGCCAGCAGCTTACACCAGGACACCGGGGAGCTGTTTTTT. This gives the protein CASSLHQDTGELFF.

The genes are TRBV5-1 and TRBJ1-4; possible D gene TRBD1, 5 bases. V lost 1 base to trimming and J lost 5 bases, with 12 bases between them. This CDR3 spans 15 amino acids. The germline gives CDR1 SGHRS, CDR2 YFSETQ. The CDR3 DNA is TGCGCCAGCAGCTTGTTCGGACAACGCAATGAAAAACTGTTTTTT. It yields the protein CASSLFGQRNEKLFF.

V is TRBV12-3 or TRBV12-4 and J is TRBJ1-2; D not certain. The CDR3 length is 12 residues. The V end lost 4 bases, the J end lost 8 bases, and 11 bases lay between the germline ends. CDR3 amino acids: CASSSISQGYTF. The CDR3 nucleotides are TGTGCCAGCAGTTCGATTTCGCAAGGCTACACCTTC.

The V gene is TRBV2, the J gene TRBJ1-2; 8 nucleotides match TRBD1. V lost 1 base to trimming and J lost 5 bases; unmatched junction nucleotides: 3. The CDR3 totals 14 residues. Per germline, CDR1 SNHLY and CDR2 FYNNEI. CDR3 bases: TGTGCCAGCAGTGAAGTCACAGGGGGTTATGGCTACACCTTC. Protein product: CASSEVTGGYGYTF.

The CDR3 loop is CASSSLPTGGTEAFF. CDR3 nucleotides: TGTGCCAGCAGCTCGCTTCCCACAGGGGGTACTGAAGCTTTCTTT. The chain joins TRBV7-3 to TRBJ1-1; 8 nucleotides match TRBD1. J lost 5 bases, V lost 4 bases, and 9 bases had no gene match. This CDR3 is 15 amino acids long. CDR1 is SGHTA, CDR2 FQGTGA, per germline. The complete variable domain, with remaining parts taken from reference TRBV7-3 and TRBJ1-1, reads GAGVSQTPSNKVTEKGKYVELRCDPISGHTALYWYRQSLGQGPEFLIYFQGTGAADDSGLPNDRFFAVRPEGSVSTLKIQRTERGDSAVYLCASSSLPTGGTEAFFGQGTRLTVV.

The chain uses TRBV6-1 and TRBJ1-5; possibly TRBD1 for D (5 bases). The germline V and J ends were trimmed by 2 bases and 0 bases, with 11 bases remaining between them. The CDR3 totals 16 residues. Germline V gene lookup returns CDR1 MNHNS and CDR2 SASEGT. CDR3 in amino acids: CASSEWRGNSNQPQHF. CDR3 in DNA: TGTGCCAGCAGTGAATGGAGGGGCAATAGCAATCAGCCCCAGCATTTT.

The chain links TRBV7-3 to TRBJ1-1; D possibly corresponds to TRBD1 (6 bases). V was shortened by 5 bases and J by 0 bases, with 10 bases between the two germline ends. The CDR3 loop spans 14 amino acids. CDR1 is SGHTA, CDR2 FQGTGA, per germline. The CDR3 coding sequence is TGTGCCAGCAGCCGGGACACTCTGAACACTGAAGCTTTCTTT. Translating it yields CASSRDTLNTEAFF.

The chain joins TRBV7-9 to TRBJ2-3; 7 bases line up with TRBD1. This CDR3 spans 14 amino acids. With V trimmed by 7 bases and J by 4 bases, 8 bases remained unmatched. Germline V gene data show CDR1 as SEHNR and CDR2 as FQNEAQ (reference sequence). The CDR3, as DNA: TGTGCCAGCACTAACAGGGGTGGGTCAGATACGCAGTATTTT. Its protein product is CASTNRGGSDTQYF.

V usage is TRBV4-2 and J usage is TRBJ2-5; TRBD1 aligns across 7 bases. The CDR3 is 14 amino acids. Germline CDR1 is LGHNA and CDR2 is YNFKEQ. V shed 4 bases and J 3 bases; nucleotides not matched to a gene: 5. The CDR3 nucleotides read TGTGCCAGCAGCCCGGGGCAGGGGGAAGAGACCCAGTACTTC. Amino acids: CASSPGQGEETQYF.

J is TRBJ2-6 and V is TRBV29-1; no reliable D call. CDR3 length equals 15 residues. V was pared by 4 bases and J by 0 bases, with 10 bases between. Germline-derived CDR1 and CDR2 are SQVTM and ANQGSEA. CDR3: CSVGGPPSGANVLTF. The CDR3 DNA is TGCAGCGTTGGCGGTCCCCCCTCTGGGGCCAACGTCCTGACTTTC.

The chain uses TRBV11-2 and TRBJ2-7; D possibly corresponds to TRBD2 (6 bases). The ends were cut back, 4 bases at V and 10 bases at J, with 11 bases in the middle. This CDR3 comprises 11 residues. Germline loops: CDR1 SGHAT, CDR2 FQNNGV. CDR3 DNA: TGTGCCAGCAGCTCAACCGGGGGACAGTACTTC. The encoded protein is CASSSTGGQYF.

The gene calls are TRBV9 and TRBJ2-2, with no clear D. V was cut by 4 bases and J by 4 bases, with 11 bases left in between. CDR3 size: 14 residues. The germline CDR1 and CDR2 sequences are SGDLS and YYNGEE. The CDR3 spells CASSTRRFTGELFF. In nucleotides, the CDR3 is TGTGCCAGCAGCACGAGACGATTCACCGGGGAGCTGTTTTTT.

The V gene is TRBV19, the J gene TRBJ1-2, with D perhaps matching TRBD1 (5 bases). Germline V gives CDR1 LNHDA, CDR2 SQIVND (reference sequence). V lost 6 bases and J 7 bases, leaving 9 bases between the germline ends. The CDR3 runs 11 residues. CDR3 DNA sequence: TGTGCCAGTAGGAGTAGGGGTGGCTACACCTTC. Its translation is CASRSRGGYTF.

The gene calls are TRBV5-5 and TRBJ2-7; either TRBD1 or TRBD2 may supply D (6 bases each). This CDR3 is 14 amino acids long. Trimming shortened V by 4 bases and J by 2 bases, and 13 bases separated the two germline ends. Germline assignment: CDR1 SGHKS and CDR2 YYEKEE (reference sequence). The DNA of the CDR3 is TGTGCCAGCAGCCCCTCGAGGGGGGCCTACGAGCAGTACTTC. Protein sequence: CASSPSRGAYEQYF.

The rearrangement uses TRBV5-1 and TRBJ2-7; the match to TRBD1 covers 9 bases. V trimming: 0 bases; J trimming: 1 base; junction bases outside the gene matches: 5. Per the germline V gene, CDR1 is SGHRS and CDR2 is YFSETQ. CDR3 length: 16 amino acids. The CDR3 loop is CASSLARGTGSYEQYF. The CDR3 coding sequence is TGCGCCAGCAGCTTGGCTAGGGGGACAGGGTCCTACGAGCAGTACTTC.

V usage is TRBV7-9 and J usage is TRBJ2-7; D may match TRBD1 or TRBD2 (5 bases each). Between the trimmed V and J ends, which lost 4 bases and 3 bases, there was a span of 10 bases. This CDR3 comprises 13 residues. CDR1 is SEHNR, CDR2 FQNEAQ, per germline (reference sequence). CDR3 amino acids: CASSSGRIYEQYF. DNA for the CDR3: TGTGCCAGCAGCTCGGGACGGATCTACGAGCAGTACTTC.

The CDR3 DNA reads as TGCGCCAGCAGCCAAGATTACCGGGACGGCTACGAGCAGTACTTC. Encoded protein: CASSQDYRDGYEQYF. The V and J genes are TRBV4-1 and TRBJ2-7, with D perhaps being TRBD1 or TRBD2 (5 bases each). V dropped 0 bases and J dropped 3 bases, with 12 bases sitting between them. The CDR3 has 15 amino acids. CDR1 and CDR2 from the germline V gene are MGHRA and YSYEKL.

This clone was seen more than once but under ten times. V gene TRBV24-1 combines with J gene TRBJ2-3; the D is unclear. Trimming shortened V by 5 bases and J by 2 bases, and 4 bases separated the two germline ends. Germline V gives CDR1 KGHDR, CDR2 SFDVKD. This CDR3 has 12 residues. The chain's CDR3 is CATSADTDTQYF. The CDR3 DNA reads TGTGCCACCAGTGCCGACACAGATACGCAGTATTTT.

This clone was observed a single time. The chain recombines TRBV5-6 with TRBJ1-5; D perhaps matches TRBD1 (5 bases). Germline V gene lookup returns CDR1 SGHDT and CDR2 YYEEEE. The CDR3 is 16 residues long. Trimming left V 0 bases short and J 2 bases short, with 12 bases between. DNA for the CDR3: TGTGCCAGCAGCTTGGGGAGGGGATGGGGCAATCAGCCCCAGCATTTT. Protein product: CASSLGRGWGNQPQHF.

V is TRBV7-9 and J is TRBJ2-2, with D uncertain. CDR3 length equals 14 residues. Germline assignment: CDR1 SEHNR and CDR2 FQNEAQ (reference sequence). V lost 3 bases to trimming and J lost 5 bases, with 10 bases between them. The CDR3 DNA reads as TGTGCCAGCAGCTTCTCCGGAACTACCGGGGAGCTGTTTTTT. Amino acids: CASSFSGTTGELFF.